The rows below give T cell receptor beta chains drawn from one sample of a study of T-cell reconstitution after alpha-beta-depleted transplantation in children. Each CDR3 protein is one row after TCRdb ran MiXCR on the PCR reads. The sample consists of some 600,000 distinct CDR3 sequences, around 16% of them appearing once. The specimen was PBMCs from the stem cell graft donor, collected from the stem cell graft. These TCRs come from a human donor who donated a stem cell graft to a child with acute myeloid leukemia. Both conserved end residues are part of each CDR3. The D gene is left open where the match is weak. A clone size is listed for some rows: how often the clone was seen (once, few, many), or a class if it is expanded.

j_call clone_size d_call v_call cdr3_nt cdr3_aa
TRBJ2-7 few - TRBV12-3/TRBV12-4 TGTGCCAGCAGTTTAGCCACTCTCTACGAGCAGTACTTC CASSLATLYEQYF
TRBJ1-6 many - TRBV27 TGTGCCAGCAGGAGGGCGGAAGGGTATTCACCCCTCCACTTT CASRRAEGYSPLHF
TRBJ1-1 few - TRBV20-1 TGCAGTGCTAGAGATCAAAGGGAGGGTATTATCGGGGCTTTCTTT CSARDQREGIIGAFF
TRBJ2-5 - - TRBV5-1 TGCGCCAGCAGTTGGGATGAGACCCAGTACTTC CASSWDETQYF
TRBJ2-3 - TRBD2 TRBV20-1 TGCAGTGGATGGGCGGGGGGGGCCTCAGATACGCAGTATTTT CSGWAGGASDTQYF
TRBJ1-1 many - TRBV5-1 TGCGCCAGCAGCCCTTTTTTGGACAGCCGCACTGAAGCTTTCTTT CASSPFLDSRTEAFF
TRBJ2-2 few - TRBV12-3/TRBV12-4 TGTGCCAGCAGTTACAGTCGCGAGCTGTTTTTT CASSYSRELFF
TRBJ2-5 many TRBD1 TRBV20-1 TGCAGTGCTAGACCTTGGGACAGGGCGTTGGGAGGAGAGACCCAGTACTTC CSARPWDRALGGETQYF
TRBJ1-6 - - TRBV21-1 TGTGCCAGCAGCCCCCAACGGGCCGAGCTCCACTTT CASSPQRAELHF
TRBJ2-5 many TRBD2 TRBV20-1 TGCAGTGCTATGAATCCTCCGGGACTAGCGGTCCAAGAGACCCAGTACTTC CSAMNPPGLAVQETQYF
TRBJ2-7 many TRBD1 TRBV12-3/TRBV12-4 TGTGCCAGCAGTCCAGGACAGGGCTCCTACGAGCAGTACTTC CASSPGQGSYEQYF
TRBJ1-2 many - TRBV5-5 TGTGCCAGCAGCGTCAGAGATGGCTACACCTTC CASSVRDGYTF
TRBJ2-1 - TRBD2 TRBV12-3/TRBV12-4 TGTGCCAGCAGACTCACTAGCGACAATGAGCAGTTCTTC CASRLTSDNEQFF
TRBJ1-2 many - TRBV29-1 TGCAGCGTCCTAGAGGAGCACAGTGGCTACACCTTC CSVLEEHSGYTF
TRBJ1-1 many - TRBV20-1 TGCAGTGCTAGACGGGTTGGGAACACTGAAGCTTTCTTT CSARRVGNTEAFF
TRBJ2-5 few - TRBV20-1 TGCAGTGCTAGAGAAGCCTGGGGAGGCCAAGAGACCCAGTACTTC CSAREAWGGQETQYF
TRBJ2-1 - TRBD2 TRBV5-1 TGCGCCAGCAGCTTGAAAGGTCGTGGTAGCGGGGCTGACTACAATGAGCAGTTCTTC CASSLKGRGSGADYNEQFF
TRBJ1-5 - - TRBV15 TGTGCCACCAGCAGAGATATCCGTGCCCAGAGCACGGAACCCCAGCATTTT CATSRDIRAQSTEPQHF
TRBJ2-7 many TRBD1 TRBV5-4 TGTGCCAGCAGCTCGGGGACAGGGGGTTTTGGCGAGCAGTACTTC CASSSGTGGFGEQYF
TRBJ1-1 - - TRBV30 TGTGCCTGGAGTGTGGCGAACACTGAAGCTTTCTTT CAWSVANTEAFF
TRBJ2-3 few TRBD1 TRBV7-2 TGTGCCAGCAGCTTAGCCGGCCGGGCAGGACAGGGCTTTACAGATACGCAGTATTTT CASSLAGRAGQGFTDTQYF
TRBJ1-1 many TRBD1 TRBV20-1 TGCAGTGCTAGATACGGACAGGGGAACACTGAAGCTTTCTTT CSARYGQGNTEAFF
TRBJ1-2 - - TRBV4-2 TGTGCCAGCGGCCCCGGGCTAGGGGGACGTGGCTACACCTTC CASGPGLGGRGYTF
TRBJ1-5 many - TRBV12-3/TRBV12-4 TGTGCCAGCAGCTTAGCCCGGGCTTCCAATCAGCCCCAGCATTTT CASSLARASNQPQHF
TRBJ1-1 - - TRBV15 TGTGCCACCAGCAGAGATCACGGGAACACTGAAGCTTTCTTT CATSRDHGNTEAFF
TRBJ2-1 many - TRBV29-1 TGCAGCGCCGTGAGGGGACCCGAGTGGGATTATAATGAGCAGTTCTTC CSAVRGPEWDYNEQFF
TRBJ1-2 many - TRBV11-2 TGTGCCAGCGGCCCCCGGGATGGCTACACCTTC CASGPRDGYTF
TRBJ2-1 few - TRBV27 TGTGCCAGCAGTTTCGGACAGCGGCAGTTCTTC CASSFGQRQFF
TRBJ2-5 - TRBD1 TRBV4-3 TGCGCCAGCAGCCCGAACCCCGGGACAGCCCAAGAGACCCAGTACTTC CASSPNPGTAQETQYF
TRBJ1-4 - - TRBV7-8 TGTGCCAGCAGTTCTCGGACCGGAGAGTTACTGTTTTTT CASSSRTGELLFF
TRBJ2-1 few - TRBV4-3 TGCGCCAGCAGCCAAGATCAGACCAATGAGCAGTTCTTC CASSQDQTNEQFF
TRBJ2-7 many TRBD2 TRBV20-1 TGCAGTGCTAGAGGGGGAGGGGACTACGAGCAGTACTTC CSARGGGDYEQYF
TRBJ2-7 - - TRBV25-1 TGTGCCAGCACTGGGGGGGCATCCTACGAGCAGTACTTC CASTGGASYEQYF
TRBJ1-4 few - TRBV4-2 TGTGCCAGCAAAGATCGTGAAAAACTGTTTTTT CASKDREKLFF
TRBJ2-1 - TRBD2 TRBV4-1 TGCGCCAGCAGCCCCATAGCGGGGGGCCAGAATGAGCAGTTCTTC CASSPIAGGQNEQFF
TRBJ1-1 once - TRBV6-1 TGTGCCAGCAGCCCCTCAGGGGTGGGCACTGCAGCTTTCTTT CASSPSGVGTAAFF
TRBJ2-1 few - TRBV28 TGTGCCAGCAGCCGTGAAGTCTACAATGAGCAGTTCTTC CASSREVYNEQFF
TRBJ2-5 - - TRBV20-1 TGCAGTGCTAACCCTCTCCAAGAGACCCAGTACTTC CSANPLQETQYF
TRBJ2-4 many TRBD1 TRBV7-2 TGTGCCAGCAGCTTAGAGGGCCCGGCAGGGGGAGACATTCAGTACTTC CASSLEGPAGGDIQYF
TRBJ1-1 - TRBD1 TRBV7-9 TGTGCCAGCATCGACAGGGGAAACACTGAAGCTTTCTTT CASIDRGNTEAFF
TRBJ2-6 few - TRBV5-1 TGCGCCAGCAGCTTGGGGCCCCTGGGCCGCGGGGCCAACGTCCTGACTTTC CASSLGPLGRGANVLTF